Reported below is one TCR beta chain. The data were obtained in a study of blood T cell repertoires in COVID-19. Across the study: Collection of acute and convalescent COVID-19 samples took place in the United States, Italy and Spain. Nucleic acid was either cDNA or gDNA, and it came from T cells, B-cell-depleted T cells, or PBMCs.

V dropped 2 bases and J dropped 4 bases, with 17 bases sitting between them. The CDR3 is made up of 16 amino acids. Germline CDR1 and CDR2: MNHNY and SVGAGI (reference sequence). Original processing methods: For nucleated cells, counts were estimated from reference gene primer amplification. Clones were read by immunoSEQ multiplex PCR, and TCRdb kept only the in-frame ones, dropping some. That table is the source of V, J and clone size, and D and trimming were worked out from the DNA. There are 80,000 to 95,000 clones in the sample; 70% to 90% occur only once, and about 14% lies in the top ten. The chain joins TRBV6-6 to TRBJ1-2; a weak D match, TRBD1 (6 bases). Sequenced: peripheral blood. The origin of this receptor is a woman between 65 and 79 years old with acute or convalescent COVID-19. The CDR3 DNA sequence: TGTGCCAGCAGTTACCCTTCGGACAGCGAAATCTATGGCTACACCTTC. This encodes CASSYPSDSEIYGYTF.